A selection of T cell receptor beta chains follows, all from one sample in a study of cytomegalovirus exposure and HLA in healthy donors. The data were produced by immunoSEQ multiplex PCR, yet TCRdb's version contains in-frame clones alone and is incomplete. The profile shows hundreds of thousands of clones, roughly 88% of them singletons. Sequencing was carried out using PBMCs. The receptors come from a woman aged 18-35 years in good health and CMV-seronegative. CDR3s leave out the opening cysteine and the closing phenylalanine or tryptophan. Each record gives: J gene, V gene, CDR3 length, CDR3 protein.

TRBJ1-1	TRBV25-1	13	ASSEVQGAKSEAF
TRBJ1-6	TRBV19	14	ASSLDRSSYNSPLH
TRBJ1-1	TRBV27	11	ASSGDRSSEAF
TRBJ2-1	TRBV6-5	11	ATWGLTYNEQF
TRBJ2-1	TRBV27	15	ASSLFSLAGAIGEQF
TRBJ2-1	TRBV11-2	12	ASTNGGGDNEQF
TRBJ2-6	TRBV19	13	ASSKDRAGANVLT
TRBJ2-1	TRBV6-5	11	ASSYSRGNEQF
TRBJ1-1	TRBV7-2	11	ASSFTSTGEAF
TRBJ2-1	TRBV27	11	ASSSKPPNEQF
TRBJ1-2	TRBV27	14	ASSLGSRGPIYGYT
TRBJ2-1	TRBV7-6	12	ASSQWTSGGEQF
TRBJ2-1	TRBV9	13	ASSASSGGNNEQF
TRBJ2-3	TRBV5-6	17	ASSLAHPRVAGGQDTQY
TRBJ1-5	TRBV6-4	12	ASSDSTGSQPQH
TRBJ2-2	TRBV25-1	14	ASASGTEIFTGELF
TRBJ2-3	TRBV2	12	ASSEPGSTDTQY
TRBJ2-2	TRBV28	15	ASSLSRQTPMTGELF
TRBJ2-1	TRBV27	15	ASRRPAPGLPLNEQF
TRBJ2-7	TRBV4-1	12	ASSQGTGSAEQY
TRBJ2-7	TRBV5-4	12	ASSLLKRVYEQY
TRBJ1-1	TRBV29-1	10	SVTTENTEAF
TRBJ2-2	TRBV28	14	ASVWGTGLGTGELF
TRBJ2-1	TRBV28	11	ASSLVGGNEQF
TRBJ1-1	TRBV19	11	ASREGLNTEAF
TRBJ2-3	TRBV6-1	16	ASSEEGVYGLGTDTQY
TRBJ2-2	TRBV29-1	10	SVDGQPGELF
TRBJ2-2	TRBV13	14	ASSGGSGSRAGELF
TRBJ1-1	TRBV27	11	ASSGAYNTEAF
TRBJ1-2	TRBV7-9	13	ASSFGTGTLEGYT
TRBJ2-3	TRBV4-2	12	ASRSGGYTDTQY
TRBJ2-6	TRBV25-1	11	ASSDTGANVLT
TRBJ2-1	TRBV27	13	ASSLMASGDNEQF
TRBJ1-2	TRBV28	13	ASSRGAGAGDGYT
TRBJ2-5	TRBV2	13	ASREDRGGKETQY
TRBJ1-2	TRBV4-1	11	ASSHVFGYGYT
TRBJ1-5	TRBV20-1	9	SASSDQPQH
TRBJ2-3	TRBV4-2	14	ASSPADRENTDTQY